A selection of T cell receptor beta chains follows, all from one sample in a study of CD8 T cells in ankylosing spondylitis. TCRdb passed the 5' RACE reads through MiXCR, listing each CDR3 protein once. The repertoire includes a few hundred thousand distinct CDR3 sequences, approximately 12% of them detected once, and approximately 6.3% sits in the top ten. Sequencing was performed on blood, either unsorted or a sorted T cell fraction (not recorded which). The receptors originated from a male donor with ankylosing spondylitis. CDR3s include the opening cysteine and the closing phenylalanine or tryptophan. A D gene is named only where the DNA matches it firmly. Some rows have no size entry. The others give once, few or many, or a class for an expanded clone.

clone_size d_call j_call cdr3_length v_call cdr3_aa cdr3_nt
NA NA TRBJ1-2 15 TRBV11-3 CASSLDGQTNYGYTF TGTGCCAGCAGCTTAGATGGACAGACTAACTATGGCTACACCTTC
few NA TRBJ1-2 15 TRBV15 CATSRDRAKPGGYTF TGTGCCACCAGCAGAGACCGTGCGAAACCCGGTGGCTACACCTTC
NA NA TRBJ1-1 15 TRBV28 CASSLTLTRGTEAFF TGTGCCAGCAGTTTGACACTGACCAGGGGCACTGAAGCTTTCTTT
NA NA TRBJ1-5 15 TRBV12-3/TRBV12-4 CASRHDAGGNQPQHF TGTGCCAGCAGACACGACGCCGGGGGCAATCAGCCCCAGCATTTT
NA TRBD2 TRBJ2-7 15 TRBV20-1 CSARVSSGPSYEQYF TGCAGTGCTAGAGTGTCTAGCGGACCCTCCTACGAGCAGTACTTC
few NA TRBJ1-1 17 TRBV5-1 CASSLASGTEENTEAFF TGCGCCAGCAGCTTGGCCAGCGGAACAGAAGAGAACACTGAAGCTTTCTTT
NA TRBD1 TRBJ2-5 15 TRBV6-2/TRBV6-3 CASGTSSGQFETQYF TGTGCCAGCGGGACCTCGTCGGGACAGTTCGAGACCCAGTACTTC
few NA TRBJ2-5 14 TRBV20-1 CSARGDVLLETQYF TGCAGTGCTAGAGGGGACGTACTGTTGGAGACCCAGTACTTC
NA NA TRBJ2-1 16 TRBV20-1 CSAQALAASSYNEQFF TGCAGTGCTCAAGCATTGGCGGCGTCATCCTACAATGAGCAGTTCTTC
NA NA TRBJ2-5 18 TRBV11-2 CASSRGAGRTALQETQYF TGTGCCAGCAGCCGGGGGGCTGGGAGGACAGCCCTTCAAGAGACCCAGTACTTC
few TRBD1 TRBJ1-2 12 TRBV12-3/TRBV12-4 CASRLQGAGYTF TGTGCCAGCAGACTCCAGGGGGCTGGCTACACCTTC
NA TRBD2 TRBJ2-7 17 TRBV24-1 CATSDTGSGSLSYEQYF TGTGCCACCAGTGATACGGGGAGCGGGAGCCTTTCCTACGAGCAGTACTTC
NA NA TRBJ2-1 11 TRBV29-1 CSVDRGREQFF TGCAGCGTTGATCGGGGACGGGAGCAGTTCTTC
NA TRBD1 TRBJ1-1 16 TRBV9 CASSVARNRGDTEAFF TGTGCCAGCAGCGTAGCCCGCAACAGGGGGGACACTGAAGCTTTCTTT
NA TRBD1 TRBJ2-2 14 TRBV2 CASIDRVNTGELFF TGTGCCAGCATCGACAGGGTTAACACCGGGGAGCTGTTTTTT
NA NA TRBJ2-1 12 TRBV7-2 CASSWTPTEQFF TGTGCCAGCAGCTGGACCCCTACTGAGCAGTTCTTC
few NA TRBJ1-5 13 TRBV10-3 CAINGDSNQPQHF TGTGCCATCAATGGGGATAGCAATCAGCCCCAGCATTTT
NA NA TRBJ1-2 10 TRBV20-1 CSARDYGYTF TGCAGTGCTAGGGACTATGGCTACACCTTC
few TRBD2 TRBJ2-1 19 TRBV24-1 CATSGHTSGRAISYNEQFF TGTGCCACCAGTGGCCACACTAGCGGGAGGGCCATATCCTACAATGAGCAGTTCTTC
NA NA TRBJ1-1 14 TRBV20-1 CSAPSQGLNTEAFF TGCAGTGCCCCCTCACAGGGTTTGAACACTGAAGCTTTCTTT
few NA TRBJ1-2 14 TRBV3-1 CASSQTGPTYGYTF TGTGCCAGCAGCCAAACCGGACCGACCTATGGCTACACCTTC
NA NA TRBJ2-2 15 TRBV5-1 CASSSYSGITGELFF TGCGCCAGCAGTTCTTATAGCGGAATCACCGGGGAGCTGTTTTTT
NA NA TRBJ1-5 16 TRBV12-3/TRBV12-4 CASSFWGARGNQPQHF TGTGCCAGCAGTTTTTGGGGGGCGCGGGGCAATCAGCCCCAGCATTTT
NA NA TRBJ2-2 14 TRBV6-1 CASGGAGRTGELFF TGTGCCAGCGGGGGGGCAGGGAGGACCGGGGAGCTGTTTTTT
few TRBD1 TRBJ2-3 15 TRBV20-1 CSASAGTGETDTQYF TGCAGTGCTAGCGCCGGGACAGGGGAGACAGATACGCAGTATTTT
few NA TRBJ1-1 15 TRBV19 CASSPQKGLNTEAFF TGTGCCAGTAGTCCGCAGAAGGGCTTGAACACTGAAGCTTTCTTT
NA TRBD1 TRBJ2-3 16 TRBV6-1 CASSEALGQGTDTQYF TGTGCCAGCAGTGAAGCGCTGGGACAGGGCACAGATACGCAGTATTTT
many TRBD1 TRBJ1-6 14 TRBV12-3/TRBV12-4 CASSIQGRGSPLHF TGTGCCAGCAGTATACAGGGGAGGGGTTCACCCCTCCACTTT
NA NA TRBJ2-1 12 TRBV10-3 CAISYAYNEQFF TGTGCCATCAGTTACGCCTACAATGAGCAGTTCTTC
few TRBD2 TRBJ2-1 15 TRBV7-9 CASSLPTSGRDEQFF TGTGCCAGCAGCCTACCGACTAGCGGGAGGGATGAGCAGTTCTTC
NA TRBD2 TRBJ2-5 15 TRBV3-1 CASSLRAGGFETQYF TGTGCCAGCAGCCTTCGAGCGGGAGGGTTTGAGACCCAGTACTTC
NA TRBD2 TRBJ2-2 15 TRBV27 CASTPTSGSSGELFF TGTGCCAGCACCCCGACTAGCGGGAGTTCCGGGGAGCTGTTTTTT
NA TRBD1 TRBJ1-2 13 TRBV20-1 CSARVAGGYGYTF TGCAGTGCTAGAGTTGCAGGGGGCTATGGCTACACCTTC
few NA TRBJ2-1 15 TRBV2 CATRERTFPHNEQFF TGTGCCACCCGGGAGAGGACTTTCCCCCACAATGAGCAGTTCTTC
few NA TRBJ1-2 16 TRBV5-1 CASSHDGQPANYGYTF TGCGCCAGCAGCCACGACGGACAGCCAGCTAACTATGGCTACACCTTC
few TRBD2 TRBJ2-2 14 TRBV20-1 CSAGTSGNTGELFF TGCAGTGCCGGGACTAGCGGAAACACCGGGGAGCTGTTTTTT
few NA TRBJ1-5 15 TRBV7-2 CASNTGTYGNQPQHF TGTGCCAGCAACACAGGGACCTATGGGAATCAGCCCCAGCATTTT
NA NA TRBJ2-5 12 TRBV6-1 CAIGDGQETQYF TGTGCCATCGGGGACGGACAAGAGACCCAGTACTTC
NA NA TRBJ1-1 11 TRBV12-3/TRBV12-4 CASSPGFWAFF TGTGCCAGCAGTCCGGGGTTCTGGGCTTTCTTT
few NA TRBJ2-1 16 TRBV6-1 CASSSSGGISYNEQFF TGTGCCAGCAGCTCTTCAGGGGGGATCTCCTACAATGAGCAGTTCTTC
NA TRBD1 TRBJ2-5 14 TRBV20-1 CSAFKSRGKETQYF TGCAGTGCTTTTAAAAGCAGGGGGAAAGAGACCCAGTACTTC
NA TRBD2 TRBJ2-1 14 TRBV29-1 CSAGTSGFYNEQFF TGCAGCGCAGGGACTAGCGGGTTTTACAATGAGCAGTTCTTC
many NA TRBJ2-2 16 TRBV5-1 CASSPYGQLGTGELFF TGCGCCAGCAGCCCCTATGGACAGCTGGGCACCGGGGAGCTGTTTTTT
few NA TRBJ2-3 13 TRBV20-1 CSAPEAPRYTQYF TGCAGTGCTCCCGAAGCGCCGAGGTATACGCAGTATTTT
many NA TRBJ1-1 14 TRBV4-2 CASSQDLGNTEAFF TGTGCCAGCAGCCAAGATCTCGGGAACACTGAAGCTTTCTTT
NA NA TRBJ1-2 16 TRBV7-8 CASSLSGTNANYGYTF TGTGCCAGCAGCTTAAGTGGGACAAATGCTAACTATGGCTACACCTTC
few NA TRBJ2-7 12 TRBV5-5 CASSLVSGEQYF TGTGCCAGCAGCTTGGTATCTGGGGAGCAGTACTTC
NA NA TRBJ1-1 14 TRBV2 CASSTLYMNTEAFF TGTGCCAGCTCAACCCTATACATGAACACTGAAGCTTTCTTT
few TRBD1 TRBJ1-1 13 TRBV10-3 CAITKDRGAEAFF TGTGCCATCACCAAGGACAGGGGAGCTGAAGCTTTCTTT
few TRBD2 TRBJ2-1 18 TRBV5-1 CASSMGTSGAGSYNEQFF TGCGCCAGCAGCATGGGGACTAGCGGGGCTGGGTCCTACAATGAGCAGTTCTTC
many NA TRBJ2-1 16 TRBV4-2 CASSLVRGSSYNEQFF TGTGCCAGCAGCCTCGTGCGGGGCTCAAGCTACAATGAGCAGTTCTTC
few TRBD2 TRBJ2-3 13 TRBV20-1 CSESGMRADTQYF TGCAGTGAAAGCGGGATGAGGGCAGATACGCAGTATTTT
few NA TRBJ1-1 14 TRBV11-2 CASSLTQVRTEAFF TGTGCCAGCAGCTTAACCCAGGTTCGAACTGAAGCTTTCTTT
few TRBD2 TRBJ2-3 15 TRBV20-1 CSARVSSGSSDTQYF TGCAGTGCTAGAGTCTCTAGCGGGAGTTCAGATACGCAGTATTTT
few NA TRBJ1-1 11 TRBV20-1 CSAPGETEAFF TGCAGTGCCCCAGGGGAAACTGAAGCTTTCTTT
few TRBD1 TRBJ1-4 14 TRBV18 CASSPQGQNEKLFF TGTGCCAGCTCACCACAGGGACAGAATGAAAAACTGTTTTTT
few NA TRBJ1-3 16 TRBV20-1 CSAAEGGLGSGNTIYF TGCAGTGCTGCCGAGGGGGGTCTTGGGTCTGGAAACACCATATATTTT
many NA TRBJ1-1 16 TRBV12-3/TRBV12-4 CASSLGGWAVVAEAFF TGTGCCAGCAGTTTAGGGGGGTGGGCTGTGGTAGCTGAAGCTTTCTTT
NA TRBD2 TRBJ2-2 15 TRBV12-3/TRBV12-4 CASRPSGTNTGELFF TGTGCCAGCAGACCTAGCGGGACAAACACCGGGGAGCTGTTTTTT